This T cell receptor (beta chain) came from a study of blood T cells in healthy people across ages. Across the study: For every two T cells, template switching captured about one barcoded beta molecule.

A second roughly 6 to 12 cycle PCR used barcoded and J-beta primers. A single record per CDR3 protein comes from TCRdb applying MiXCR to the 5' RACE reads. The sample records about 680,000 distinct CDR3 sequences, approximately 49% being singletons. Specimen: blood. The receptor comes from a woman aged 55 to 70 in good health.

CDR3 loop: CSARDTGWSHEQYF. CDR3 sequence (DNA): TGCAGTGCTAGAGACACTGGATGGTCCCACGAGCAGTACTTC. The chain combines TRBV20-1 with TRBJ2-5, with D unclear. The DNA matches TRBJ2-7 better at its end, which makes the J call doubtful. This CDR3 is built from 14 residues. Germline assignment: CDR1 DFQATT and CDR2 SNEGSKA (reference sequence).